The 32 T cell receptor beta chains below were found in one sample sequenced in a study of lymphopenia after photon versus proton radiotherapy. Clones were read by immunoSEQ multiplex PCR, and TCRdb kept only the in-frame ones, dropping some. The repertoire holds about 50,000 clones, around four fifths seen once, with just under 30% in the top ten. The sample here was peripheral blood, taken from a patient treated with photon-based radiotherapy. The source is a middle-aged man with gastric cancer.

DNA for the CDR3: TGTGCCAGCAGCCCAACTAGCGGGAGGACAGATACGCAGTATTTT. Translated: CASSPTSGRTDTQYF. The chain has TRBV5-4 and TRBJ2-3; 12 bases match TRBD2. Looked up from germline, CDR1 is SGHNT and CDR2 is YYREEE (reference sequence). The CDR3 consists of 15 residues. Trimming removed 4 bases from V and 3 bases from J; junction bases left unmatched: 3.

DNA of the CDR3: TGTGCCATCAGGGACCGGGACAGCTACACTGAAGCTTTCTTT. Translation gives CAIRDRDSYTEAFF. The chain links TRBV10-3 to TRBJ1-1, with 7 bases identical to TRBD1. The ends lost 6 bases at V and 3 bases at J; junction bases unmatched: 7. The CDR3 is 14 amino acids. Germline V CDR1 and CDR2: ENHRY, SYGVKD.

This clone appeared once. The genes are TRBV28 and TRBJ2-3; 11 positions agree with TRBD2. J lost 4 bases, V lost 5 bases, and 8 bases had no gene match. The CDR3 extends over 16 amino acids. CDR1 and CDR2 (germline): MDHEN, SYDVKM. The CDR3 reads CASSLTSGSFADTQYF. The CDR3 nucleotides read TGTGCCAGCAGTCTAACTAGCGGGAGCTTTGCAGATACGCAGTATTTT.

This chain's CDR3 is CASSYSRRNGGYTF. In DNA form, the CDR3 reads TGTGCCAGCAGTTACTCGAGGCGAAACGGTGGCTACACCTTC. The chain has TRBV6-5 and TRBJ1-2, with no clear D. Trimming pared 0 bases from V and 7 bases from J, leaving 12 bases between. Germline V CDR1 and CDR2: MNHEY, SVGAGI. The CDR3 length is 14 residues.

The chain couples TRBV4-1 to TRBJ1-1; TRBD1 agrees at 9 bases. There are 17 residues in the CDR3. Germline CDR1 MGHRA, CDR2 YSYEKL. The V and J ends lost 3 bases and 0 bases, in that order; junction bases with no gene match: 8. The CDR3 nucleotides read TGCGCCAGCAGCCACCCGGGACAGGGACTAATGAACACTGAAGCTTTCTTT. Its translation is CASSHPGQGLMNTEAFF.

The chain has TRBV5-1 and TRBJ2-5, with 10 bases identical to TRBD2. V lost 0 bases and J lost 5; bases outside the gene matches: 10. Germline-derived CDR1 and CDR2 are SGHRS and YFSETQ. This CDR3 is 17 amino acids long. CDR3 DNA: TGCGCCAGCAGCTTGGCTGGTAGCGGGAGGACAGGCGAGACCCAGTACTTC. Its protein is CASSLAGSGRTGETQYF. Full variable domain (rest looked up from reference TRBV5-1 and TRBJ2-5): KAGVTQTPRYLIKTRGQQVTLSCSPISGHRSVSWYQQTPGQGLQFLFEYFSETQRNKGNFPGRFSGRQFSNSRSEMNVSTLELGDSALYLCASSLAGSGRTGETQYFGPGTRLLVL.

The chain carries TRBV25-1 and TRBJ2-1, with TRBD2 matching 9 bases. The CDR3 contains 14 residues. V dropped 7 bases and J dropped 2; count of bases not matched to a gene: 3. In germline, CDR1 is MGHDK, CDR2 SYGVNS. As DNA, the CDR3 is TGTGCCAGCACCGGGACTAGCCCCTACAATGAGCAGTTCTTC. Translating gives CASTGTSPYNEQFF. Variable domain in full (rest from reference TRBV25-1 and TRBJ2-1): EADIYQTPRYLVIGTGKKITLECSQTMGHDKMYWYQQDPGMELHLIHYSYGVNSTEKGDLSSESTVSRIRTEHFPLTLESARPSHTSQYLCASTGTSPYNEQFFGPGTRLTVL.

The chain links TRBV6-1 to TRBJ1-2; no clear D. CDR1 MNHNS and CDR2 SASEGT come from the germline V gene. Between the trimmed V and J ends, which lost 2 bases and 8 bases, there was a span of 15 bases. The CDR3 consists of 14 residues. CDR3 loop: CASSESRVRSGYTF. The DNA of the CDR3 is TGTGCCAGCAGTGAATCCCGGGTCAGGAGCGGCTACACCTTC.

The chain joins TRBV7-8 to TRBJ2-3; perhaps TRBD2 as D (6 bases). The V gene's germline CDR1 is SGHVS and CDR2 FQNEAQ. The CDR3 runs to 14 residues. The V end was cut by 7 bases, the J end by 3 bases, with 14 bases between. Here the CDR3 DNA reads TGTGCCAGCACCCGAGCGGGTAGGACAGATACGCAGTATTTT. It codes for CASTRAGRTDTQYF.

Written as DNA, the CDR3 is TGTGCCAGCAGCTCCTATCAGGGTACTGGAAACACCATATATTTT. Its protein product is CASSSYQGTGNTIYF. The rearrangement uses TRBV5-5 and TRBJ1-3; D is perhaps TRBD1 (5 bases). CDR3 length: 15 residues. With 3 bases removed from V and 2 bases from J, the gap between germline ends came to 12 bases. Germline loops: CDR1 SGHKS, CDR2 YYEKEE (reference sequence).

The chain uses TRBV6-5 and TRBJ1-2; D perhaps matches TRBD1 (6 bases). Germline loops: CDR1 MNHEY, CDR2 SVGAGI. Trimming took 5 bases from V and 5 from J, leaving 18 bases between them. The CDR3 covers 15 residues. In DNA form, the CDR3 reads TGTGCCAGCAGTCCCCGGGGAGGGGGTGGATATGGCTACACCTTC. Translated: CASSPRGGGGYGYTF.

The chain recombines TRBV2 with TRBJ2-3; 7 positions agree with TRBD2. Germline CDR1 is SNHLY and CDR2 is FYNNEI. The CDR3 contains 13 residues. V trimming: 4 bases; J trimming: 4 bases; junction bases outside the gene matches: 2. The CDR3 DNA follows: TGTGCCAGCAGTGGTCTAGCGGCAGATACGCAGTATTTT. The encoded protein is CASSGLAADTQYF.

This chain connects TRBV10-3 to TRBJ1-5; tentative D call: TRBD1 (6 bases). The V gene lost 10 bases and the J gene lost 5 bases, with 30 bases spanning the gap. This CDR3 is built from 18 residues. The germline V gene encodes CDR1 ENHRY and CDR2 SYGVKD. The CDR3 region is CATQGRLGGSHWDQPQHF. As DNA, the CDR3 is TGTGCCACTCAGGGGCGTTTGGGGGGAAGTCACTGGGATCAGCCCCAGCATTTT.

The chain joins TRBV7-2 to TRBJ2-3, with 9 bases lining up with TRBD1. The CDR3 length is 15 residues. In germline, CDR1 is SGHTA, CDR2 FQGNSA. Unmatched junction bases numbered 6, after V lost 5 bases and J lost 3 bases. Written as DNA, the CDR3 is TGTGCCAGCAGCACTAGGGGGACAGGGACAGATACGCAGTATTTT. This sequence encodes CASSTRGTGTDTQYF.

The CDR3 DNA reads as TGTGCCAGCAGCGTACAGGGACTAGCGAGGGCCTACGAGCAGTACTTC. Its protein product is CASSVQGLARAYEQYF. This chain connects TRBV5-6 to TRBJ2-7; 10 nucleotides agree with TRBD2. CDR3 length equals 16 residues. Germline V gene data show CDR1 as SGHDT and CDR2 as YYEEEE. Trimming cost V 4 bases and J 2 bases; bases outside gene matches: 9.

This chain joins TRBV5-1 and TRBJ2-2; 8 bases map to TRBD2. Germline V gene data show CDR1 as SGHRS and CDR2 as YFSETQ. This CDR3 region has 15 residues. The V and J ends lost 4 bases and 6 bases, in that order; junction bases with no gene match: 8. CDR3 loop: CASSPGTSRSGELFF. CDR3 DNA: TGCGCCAGCAGCCCTGGGACTAGTAGGTCCGGGGAGCTGTTTTTT.

The V and J genes are TRBV30 and TRBJ2-6; 8 bases are a match to TRBD2. CDR3 size: 12 residues. Germline trimming cut 4 bases from V and 13 bases from J; bases unmatched to any gene: 6. Germline CDR1 reads GTSNPN; CDR2 reads SVGIG (reference sequence). CDR3 region: CAWTGPGGVLTF. CDR3 DNA: TGTGCCTGGACCGGTCCGGGAGGGGTCCTGACTTTC.

Written as DNA, the CDR3 is TGCAGCGTATTGAGGGACAGGGGAGCGGAGACCCAGTACTTC. Translation: CSVLRDRGAETQYF. The gene calls are TRBV29-1 and TRBJ2-5; the match to TRBD1 covers 10 bases. The CDR3 runs 14 residues. V was clipped by 6 bases and J by 5 bases; unmatched bases: 9. Germline V CDR1 and CDR2: SQVTM, ANQGSEA.

V and J are TRBV5-8 and TRBJ2-3; TRBD1 matches 9 bases. Germline assignment: CDR1 SGHTS and CDR2 YDEGEE. The trim removed 4 bases at V and 5 bases at J, leaving 8 bases unmatched. The CDR3 has 15 residues. The CDR3 nucleotides are TGTGCCAGCAGCAAGGGGACAGGGAGGGGAGATACGCAGTATTTT. Protein product: CASSKGTGRGDTQYF.

This chain joins TRBV9 and TRBJ1-1; D not certain. Germline CDR1 reads SGDLS; CDR2 reads YYNGEE. V was cut by 2 bases and J by 0 bases, with 8 bases left in between. This CDR3 is 14 amino acids long. CDR3 nucleotides: TGTGCCAGCAGCGTTAACCCGATGAACACTGAAGCTTTCTTT. Residues: CASSVNPMNTEAFF.

The chain employs TRBV29-1 and TRBJ2-7; 7 nucleotides align to TRBD2. The CDR3 extends over 13 amino acids. Germline lookup yields CDR1 SQVTM and CDR2 ANQGSEA. V lost 6 bases and J lost 2; bases outside the gene matches: 7. The CDR3 nucleotides are TGCAGCGTACGGGGGGACCCGCCCTACGAGCAGTACTTC. This sequence encodes CSVRGDPPYEQYF.

This clone came up once. The chain is built from TRBV12-5 and TRBJ2-1; 11 bases align to TRBD2. The V gene's germline CDR1 is LGHNT and CDR2 FRNRAP. V was clipped by 4 bases and J by 7 bases; unmatched bases: 6. The CDR3 is 15 amino acids. As DNA, the CDR3 is TGTGCTAGTGGTTCCTTAGCGGGAGGGCGGAATGAGCAGTTCTTC. It yields the protein CASGSLAGGRNEQFF.

This chain joins TRBV12-5 and TRBJ2-7, with 9 bases lining up with TRBD1. The CDR3 contains 17 residues. Germline lookup yields CDR1 LGHNT and CDR2 FRNRAP. J was trimmed by 0 bases and V by 1 base; bases with no gene match: 7. DNA for the CDR3: TGTGCTAGTGGTTTGGGGTTAGACAGGGGGGGCTCCTACGAGCAGTACTTC. It encodes CASGLGLDRGGSYEQYF.

This chain uses TRBV6-6 with TRBJ1-1; 10 bases agree with TRBD1. The junction had 4 bases not matched to a gene; V was cut back by 7 bases and J by 2 bases. Germline CDR1 and CDR2: MNHNY and SVGAGI (reference sequence). The CDR3 consists of 14 residues. CDR3 protein: CASNPTGGNTEAFF. The CDR3 nucleotides read TGTGCCAGCAACCCGACAGGGGGCAACACTGAAGCTTTCTTT.

The chain carries TRBV4-1 and TRBJ2-3, with D perhaps matching TRBD2 (6 bases). The V gene lost 3 bases and the J gene lost 7 bases, with 23 bases spanning the gap. Germline V lookup: CDR1 MGHRA, CDR2 YSYEKL. This CDR3 comprises 17 residues. CDR3 in amino acids: CASSQIGGGSDENTQYF. CDR3 coding DNA: TGCGCCAGCAGCCAGATCGGAGGAGGGTCCGACGAGAATACGCAGTATTTT.

The chain carries TRBV7-2 and TRBJ2-2; D possibly corresponds to TRBD1 (5 bases). The germline V and J ends were trimmed by 3 bases and 5 bases, with 7 bases remaining between them. The CDR3 runs 13 residues. Germline assignment: CDR1 SGHTA and CDR2 FQGNSA. CDR3 DNA: TGTGCCAGCAGCTTGGGGCAGACCGGGGAGCTGTTTTTT. This sequence encodes CASSLGQTGELFF.

The chain combines TRBV28 with TRBJ2-1; possible D gene TRBD2, 5 bases. With 5 bases removed from V and 10 bases from J, the gap between germline ends came to 15 bases. There are 13 residues in the CDR3. The germline gives CDR1 MDHEN, CDR2 SYDVKM. CDR3 sequence: CASSPAPRREQFF. CDR3 coding DNA: TGTGCCAGCAGTCCCGCCCCCCGGAGGGAGCAGTTCTTC.

The genes are TRBV5-1 and TRBJ2-2; 9 bases line up with TRBD2. Unmatched junction bases numbered 8, after V lost 0 bases and J lost 8 bases. The CDR3 length is 16 residues. Germline values: CDR1 SGHRS, CDR2 YFSETQ. The CDR3, as DNA: TGCGCCAGCAGCTTGGGCGTAGCGGGAGCAAGTGGGGAGCTGTTTTTT. Its protein is CASSLGVAGASGELFF.

V is TRBV6-5 and J is TRBJ2-1; TRBD1 matches 8 bases. Germline V gene sequence: CDR1 MNHEY, CDR2 SVGAGI. The ends lost 0 bases at V and 10 bases at J; junction bases unmatched: 5. CDR3 length: 14 amino acids. CDR3 in amino acids: CASSYSGQAKEQFF. The CDR3 DNA reads TGTGCCAGCAGTTACTCGGGACAGGCGAAAGAGCAGTTCTTC.

The J gene is TRBJ1-5, the V gene TRBV6-6; TRBD1 might be the D (6 bases). Germline CDR1 is MNHNY and CDR2 is SVGAGI (reference sequence). This CDR3 has 15 residues. V was clipped by 4 bases and J by 0 bases, with 10 bases between them. The DNA for the CDR3 is TGTGCCAGCAGTTTGGACAGTTATAGCAATCAGCCCCAGCATTTT. Its translation: CASSLDSYSNQPQHF.

The genes are TRBV12-5 and TRBJ1-1; D possibly corresponds to TRBD1 (5 bases). This CDR3 contains 14 residues. The V gene's germline CDR1 is LGHNT and CDR2 FRNRAP. V lost 2 bases and J lost 4, with 11 bases in between. The DNA for the CDR3 is TGTGCTAGTGGTTTGAGGGCCGGGGGCACTGAAGCTTTCTTT. This translates into CASGLRAGGTEAFF.

The chain employs TRBV5-4 and TRBJ2-7; 9 bases map to TRBD2. This CDR3 contains 14 residues. Unmatched junction bases numbered 2, after V lost 0 bases and J lost 4 bases. CDR1 SGHNT and CDR2 YYREEE come from the germline V gene (reference sequence). The CDR3 is CASSLEAGGYEQYF. The CDR3 bases are TGTGCCAGCAGCTTGGAAGCGGGAGGATACGAGCAGTACTTC. The whole variable domain, remainder taken from reference TRBV5-4 and TRBJ2-7, is ETGVTQSPTHLIKTRGQQVTLRCSSQSGHNTVSWYQQALGQGPQFIFQYYREEENGRGNFPPRFSGLQFPNYSSELNVNALELDDSALYLCASSLEAGGYEQYFGPGTRLTVT.